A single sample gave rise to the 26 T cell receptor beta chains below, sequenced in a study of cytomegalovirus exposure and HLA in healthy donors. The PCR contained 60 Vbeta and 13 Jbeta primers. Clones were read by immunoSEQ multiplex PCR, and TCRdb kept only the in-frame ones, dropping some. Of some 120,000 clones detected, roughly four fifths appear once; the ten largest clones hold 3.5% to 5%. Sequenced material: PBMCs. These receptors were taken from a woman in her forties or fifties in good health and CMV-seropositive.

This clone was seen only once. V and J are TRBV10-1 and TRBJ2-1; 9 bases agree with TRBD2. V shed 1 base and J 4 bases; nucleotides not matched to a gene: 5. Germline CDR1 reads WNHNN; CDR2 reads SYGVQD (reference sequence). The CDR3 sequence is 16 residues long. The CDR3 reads CASSELAGASYNEQFF. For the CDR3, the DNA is TGCGCCAGCAGTGAGTTAGCGGGGGCCTCATACAATGAGCAGTTCTTC.

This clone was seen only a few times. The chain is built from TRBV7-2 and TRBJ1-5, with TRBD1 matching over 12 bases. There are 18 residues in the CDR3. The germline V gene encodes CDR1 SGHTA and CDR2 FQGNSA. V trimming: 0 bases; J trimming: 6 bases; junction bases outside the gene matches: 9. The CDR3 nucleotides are TGTGCCAGCAGCTTAGCGGGGACAGGGGGCGCGGGTAGTCAGCCCCAGCATTTT. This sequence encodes CASSLAGTGGAGSQPQHF.

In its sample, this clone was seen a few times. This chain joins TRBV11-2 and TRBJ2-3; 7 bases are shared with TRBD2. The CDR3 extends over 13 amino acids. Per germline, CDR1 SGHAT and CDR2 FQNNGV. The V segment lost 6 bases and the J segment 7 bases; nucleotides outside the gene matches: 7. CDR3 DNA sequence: TGTGCCAGCAGGTTTGGGGGGGGAAATACGCAGTATTTT. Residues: CASRFGGGNTQYF.

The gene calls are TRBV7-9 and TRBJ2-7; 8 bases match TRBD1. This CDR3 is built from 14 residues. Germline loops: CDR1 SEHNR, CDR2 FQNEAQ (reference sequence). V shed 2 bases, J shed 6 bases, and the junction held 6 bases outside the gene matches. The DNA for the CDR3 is TGTGCCAGCAGCTTACCAGCCACAGGGGGCGAGCAGTACTTC. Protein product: CASSLPATGGEQYF.

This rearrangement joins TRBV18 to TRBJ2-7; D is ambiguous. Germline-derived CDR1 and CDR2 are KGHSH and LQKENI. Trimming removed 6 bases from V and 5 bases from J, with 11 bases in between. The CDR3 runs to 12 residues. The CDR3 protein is CASSLRYDEQYF. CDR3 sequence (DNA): TGTGCCAGCTCCCTTCGTTATGACGAGCAGTACTTC.

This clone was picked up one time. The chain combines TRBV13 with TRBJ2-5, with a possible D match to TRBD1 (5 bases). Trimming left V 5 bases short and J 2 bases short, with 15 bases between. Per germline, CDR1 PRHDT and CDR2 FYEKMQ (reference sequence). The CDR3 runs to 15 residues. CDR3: CASSKQVGQQETQYF. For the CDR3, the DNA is TGTGCCAGCAGCAAGCAGGTGGGGCAACAAGAGACCCAGTACTTC.

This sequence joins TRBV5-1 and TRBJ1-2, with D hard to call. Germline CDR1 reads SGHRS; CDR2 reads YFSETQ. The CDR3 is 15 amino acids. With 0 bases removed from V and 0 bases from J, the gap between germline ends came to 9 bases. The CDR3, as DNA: TGCGCCAGCAGCTTGGGCCCAGAAGCTAACTATGGCTACACCTTC. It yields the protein CASSLGPEANYGYTF.

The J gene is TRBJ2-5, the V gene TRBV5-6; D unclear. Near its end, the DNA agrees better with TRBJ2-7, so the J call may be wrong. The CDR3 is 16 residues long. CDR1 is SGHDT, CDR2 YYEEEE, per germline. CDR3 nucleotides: TGTGCCAGCAGCTTGGGATGGAGAGACCGCGGCCACGAGCAGTACTTC. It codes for CASSLGWRDRGHEQYF.

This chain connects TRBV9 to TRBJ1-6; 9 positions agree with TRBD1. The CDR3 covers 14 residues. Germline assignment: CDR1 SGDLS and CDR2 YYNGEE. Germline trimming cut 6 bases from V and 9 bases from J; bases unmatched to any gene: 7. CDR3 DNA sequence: TGTGCCAGCACTCCAACAGGGGGCGGTTCACCCCTCCACTTT. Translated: CASTPTGGGSPLHF.

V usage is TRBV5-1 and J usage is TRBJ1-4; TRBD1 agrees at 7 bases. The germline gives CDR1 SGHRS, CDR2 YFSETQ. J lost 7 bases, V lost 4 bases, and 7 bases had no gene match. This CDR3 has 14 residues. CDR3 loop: CASSTGTEFEKLFF. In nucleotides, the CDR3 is TGCGCCAGCAGCACCGGGACAGAGTTTGAAAAACTGTTTTTT.

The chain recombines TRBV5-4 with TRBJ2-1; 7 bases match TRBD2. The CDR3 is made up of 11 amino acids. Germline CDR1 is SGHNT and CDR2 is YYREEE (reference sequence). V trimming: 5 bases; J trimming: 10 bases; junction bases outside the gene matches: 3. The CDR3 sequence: CASRGGKEQFF. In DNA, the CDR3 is TGTGCCAGCAGGGGGGGGAAAGAGCAGTTCTTC. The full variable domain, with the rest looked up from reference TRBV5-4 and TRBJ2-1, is ETGVTQSPTHLIKTRGQQVTLRCSSQSGHNTVSWYQQALGQGPQFIFQYYREEENGRGNFPPRFSGLQFPNYSSELNVNALELDDSALYLCASRGGKEQFFGPGTRLTVL.

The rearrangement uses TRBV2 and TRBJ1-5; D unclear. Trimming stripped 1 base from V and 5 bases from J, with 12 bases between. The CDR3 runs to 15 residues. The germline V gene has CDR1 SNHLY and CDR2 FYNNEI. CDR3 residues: CASSEGRAVHQPQHF. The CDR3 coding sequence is TGTGCCAGCAGTGAAGGGCGGGCAGTTCATCAGCCCCAGCATTTT.

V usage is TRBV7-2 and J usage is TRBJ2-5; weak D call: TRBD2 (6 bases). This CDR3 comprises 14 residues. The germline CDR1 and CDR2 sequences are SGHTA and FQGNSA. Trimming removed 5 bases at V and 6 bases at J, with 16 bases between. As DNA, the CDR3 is TGTGCCAGCAGCACGAGACTAGTTTTGCAGACCCAGTACTTC. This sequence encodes CASSTRLVLQTQYF.

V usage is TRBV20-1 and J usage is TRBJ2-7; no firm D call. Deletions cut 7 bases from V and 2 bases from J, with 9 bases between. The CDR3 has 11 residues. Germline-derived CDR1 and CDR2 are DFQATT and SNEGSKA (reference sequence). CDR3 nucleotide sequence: TGCAGTGTCGGTGCCCCCTACGAGCAGTACTTC. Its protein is CSVGAPYEQYF.

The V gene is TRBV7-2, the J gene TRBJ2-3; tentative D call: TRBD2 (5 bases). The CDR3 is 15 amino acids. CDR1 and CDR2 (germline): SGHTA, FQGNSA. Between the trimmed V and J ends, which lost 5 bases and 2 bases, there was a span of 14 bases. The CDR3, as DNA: TGTGCCAGCAGCAAATCCCCGGGGTACACAGATACGCAGTATTTT. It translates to CASSKSPGYTDTQYF. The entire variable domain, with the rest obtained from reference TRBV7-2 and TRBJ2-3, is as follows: GAGVSQSPSNKVTEKGKDVELRCDPISGHTALYWYRQSLGQGLEFLIYFQGNSAPDKSGLPSDRFSAERTGGSVSTLTIQRTQQEDSAVYLCASSKSPGYTDTQYFGPGTRLTVL.

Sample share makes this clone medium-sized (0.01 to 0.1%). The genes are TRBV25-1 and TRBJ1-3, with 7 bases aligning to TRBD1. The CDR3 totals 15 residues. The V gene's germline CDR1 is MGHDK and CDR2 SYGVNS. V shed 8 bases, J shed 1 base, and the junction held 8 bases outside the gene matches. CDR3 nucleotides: TGTGCCAGCGGTAGACAGGGTTCGTCTGGAAACACCATATATTTT. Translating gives CASGRQGSSGNTIYF.

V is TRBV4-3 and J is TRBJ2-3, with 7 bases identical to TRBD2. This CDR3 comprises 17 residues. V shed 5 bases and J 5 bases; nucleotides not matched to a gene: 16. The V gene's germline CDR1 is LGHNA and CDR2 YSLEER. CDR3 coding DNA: TGCGCCAGCAGCGTTGGACTTGGCGGGGGATCACGAGATACGCAGTATTTT. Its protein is CASSVGLGGGSRDTQYF.

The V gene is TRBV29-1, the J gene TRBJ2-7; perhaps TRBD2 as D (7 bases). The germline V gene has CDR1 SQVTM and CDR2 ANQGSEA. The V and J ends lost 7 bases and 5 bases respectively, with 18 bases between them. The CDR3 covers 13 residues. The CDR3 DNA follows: TGCAGCGCCCGACGCGGGGGCGGGCACGAGCAGTACTTC. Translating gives CSARRGGGHEQYF.

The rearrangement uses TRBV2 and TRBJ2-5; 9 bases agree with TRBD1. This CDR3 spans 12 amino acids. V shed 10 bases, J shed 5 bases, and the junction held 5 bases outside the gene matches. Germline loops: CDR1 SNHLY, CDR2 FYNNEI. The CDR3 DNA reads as TGTGCCACCCGGGACAGGGCCGAGACCCAGTACTTC. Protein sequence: CATRDRAETQYF.

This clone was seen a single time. CDR3 sequence reads: CASSQRSGTKNIQYF. The DNA of the CDR3 is TGTGCCAGCAGCCAAAGATCCGGGACAAAAAACATTCAGTACTTC. The chain carries TRBV25-1 and TRBJ2-4; D might be TRBD1 (6 bases). The germline V gene encodes CDR1 MGHDK and CDR2 SYGVNS. The CDR3 length is 15 residues. V lost 6 bases, J lost 4 bases, and 16 bases lay in between.

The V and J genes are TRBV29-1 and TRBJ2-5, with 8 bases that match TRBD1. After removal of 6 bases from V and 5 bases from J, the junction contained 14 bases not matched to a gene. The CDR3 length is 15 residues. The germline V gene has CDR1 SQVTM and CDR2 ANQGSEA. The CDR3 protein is CSVDGQGILWETQYF. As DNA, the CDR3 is TGCAGCGTCGACGGACAGGGCATTCTCTGGGAGACCCAGTACTTC.

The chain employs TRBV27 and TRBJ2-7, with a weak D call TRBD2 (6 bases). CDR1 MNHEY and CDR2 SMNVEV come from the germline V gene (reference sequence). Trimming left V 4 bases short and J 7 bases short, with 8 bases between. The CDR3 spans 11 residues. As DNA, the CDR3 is TGTGCCAGCAGTTCAAGCGGGGAGCAGTACTTC. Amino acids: CASSSSGEQYF.

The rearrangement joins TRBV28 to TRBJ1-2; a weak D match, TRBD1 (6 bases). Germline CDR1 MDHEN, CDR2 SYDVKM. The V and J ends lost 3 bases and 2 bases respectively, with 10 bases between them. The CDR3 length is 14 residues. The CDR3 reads CASSFIRGNYGYTF. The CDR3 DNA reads TGTGCCAGCAGTTTTATTAGGGGGAACTATGGCTACACCTTC.

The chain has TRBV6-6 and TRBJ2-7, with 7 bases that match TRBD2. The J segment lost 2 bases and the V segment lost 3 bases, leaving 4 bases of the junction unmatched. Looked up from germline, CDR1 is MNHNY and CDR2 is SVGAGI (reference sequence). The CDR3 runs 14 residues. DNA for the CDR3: TGTGCCAGCAGTTATACCGGGGGGACCTACGAGCAGTACTTC. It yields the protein CASSYTGGTYEQYF.

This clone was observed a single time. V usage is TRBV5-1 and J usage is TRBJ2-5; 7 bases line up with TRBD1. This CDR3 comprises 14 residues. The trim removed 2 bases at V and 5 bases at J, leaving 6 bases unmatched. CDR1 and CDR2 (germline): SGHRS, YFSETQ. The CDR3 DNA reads TGCGCCAGCAGCTTCAGGGGGTTAGAGGAGACCCAGTACTTC. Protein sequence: CASSFRGLEETQYF. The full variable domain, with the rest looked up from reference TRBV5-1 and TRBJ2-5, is KAGVTQTPRYLIKTRGQQVTLSCSPISGHRSVSWYQQTPGQGLQFLFEYFSETQRNKGNFPGRFSGRQFSNSRSEMNVSTLELGDSALYLCASSFRGLEETQYFGPGTRLLVL.

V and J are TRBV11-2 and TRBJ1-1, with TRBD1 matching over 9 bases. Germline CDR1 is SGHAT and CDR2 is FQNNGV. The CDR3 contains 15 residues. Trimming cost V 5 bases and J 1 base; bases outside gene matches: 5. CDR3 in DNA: TGTGCCAGCAGCGCGACGGACAGGGGGAACACTGAAGCTTTCTTT. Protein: CASSATDRGNTEAFF.